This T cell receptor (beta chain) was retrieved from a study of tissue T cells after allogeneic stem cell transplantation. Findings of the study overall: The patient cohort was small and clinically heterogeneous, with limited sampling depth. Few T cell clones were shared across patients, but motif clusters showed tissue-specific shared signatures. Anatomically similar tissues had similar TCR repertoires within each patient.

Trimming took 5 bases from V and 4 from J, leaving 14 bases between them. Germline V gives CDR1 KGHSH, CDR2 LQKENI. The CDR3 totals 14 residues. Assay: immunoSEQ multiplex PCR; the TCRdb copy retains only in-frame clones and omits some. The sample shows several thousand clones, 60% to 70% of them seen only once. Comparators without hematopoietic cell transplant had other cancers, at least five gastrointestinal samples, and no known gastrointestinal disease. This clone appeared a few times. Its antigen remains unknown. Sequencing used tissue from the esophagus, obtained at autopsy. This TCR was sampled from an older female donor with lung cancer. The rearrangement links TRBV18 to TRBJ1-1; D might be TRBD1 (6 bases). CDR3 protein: CASSLYQGTTEAFF. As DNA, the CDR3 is TGTGCCAGCTCATTGTATCAGGGGACCACTGAAGCTTTCTTT.